This T cell receptor (beta chain) was documented in a study of persistence of HIV-infected CD4 T cells. Notes on the study in general: TCRbeta richness was lower in CMV- and Gag-responding cells than in anti-CD3/anti-CD28-responding cells.

The CDR3 totals 14 residues. V gave up 6 bases and J gave up 2 bases; unmatched junction bases: 5. In germline, CDR1 is SNHLY, CDR2 FYNNEI. The libraries were made with immunoSEQ version 4 in survey mode. Only in-frame clones appear in the TCRdb table, and some are missing; sequencing was by immunoSEQ multiplex PCR. Among roughly 35,000 clones, around four fifths were seen once, and the ten largest hold more than 0.9%. Cells were stimulated with overlapping HIV-1 Gag 15-mer peptides. CD40L/CD69 double-negative CD45RO-high memory CD4+ T cells were collected. A word on this clone: The antigen is not known.

This TCR was sampled from an adult with HIV. The donor label of this sample is uncertain. The sequencing used cultured CD4+ T cells from PBMCs, collected from a patient who received antiretroviral therapy. The chain uses TRBV2 and TRBJ2-7, with 9 bases identical to TRBD2. The CDR3 nucleotides read TGTGCCAGCAGGAGCGGGGGGACGACCTACGAGCAGTACTTC. Translating gives CASRSGGTTYEQYF.